This T cell receptor beta chain was captured by sequencing in a study of CD8 T cells in Susac syndrome. Turning to the study itself: Treatment at blood withdrawal was none, corticosteroids, or intravenous immunoglobulin alone in Susac syndrome patients.

TCR beta from blood CD8+ and CD4+ T cells was sequenced. The CDR3 covers 14 residues. The germline V and J ends were trimmed by 5 bases and 9 bases, with 20 bases remaining between them. Germline-derived CDR1 and CDR2 are DFQATT and SNEGSKA (reference sequence). Reverse transcription used about 0.5 to 1 ug RNA and random hexamers. TCRdb reanalysed the immunoSEQ multiplex PCR reads using MiXCR and keeps one entry per CDR3 protein. The sample includes around 110,000 distinct CDR3 sequences, roughly 94% seen only once; the top ten take around 0.27%. The source is a human donor with Susac syndrome. This chain connects TRBV20-1 to TRBJ2-1; D remains ambiguous. Material: CD8+ T cells from PBMCs. CDR3 in DNA: TGCAGTGCTCCAGGTCCCCCAGATTACGGTGAGCAGTTCTTC. Protein sequence: CSAPGPPDYGEQFF.